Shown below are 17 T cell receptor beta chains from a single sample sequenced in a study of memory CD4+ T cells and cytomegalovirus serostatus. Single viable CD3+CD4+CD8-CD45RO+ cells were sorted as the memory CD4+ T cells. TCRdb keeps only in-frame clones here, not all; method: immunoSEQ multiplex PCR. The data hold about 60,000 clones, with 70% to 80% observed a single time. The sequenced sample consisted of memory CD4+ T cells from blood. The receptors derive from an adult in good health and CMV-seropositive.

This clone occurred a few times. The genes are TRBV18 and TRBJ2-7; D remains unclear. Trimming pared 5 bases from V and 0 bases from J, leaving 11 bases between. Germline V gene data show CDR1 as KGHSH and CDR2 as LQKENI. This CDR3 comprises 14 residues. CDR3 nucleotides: TGTGCCAGCTCAGTGAATCCCGGCTCCTACGAGCAGTACGTC. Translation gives CASSVNPGSYEQYV.

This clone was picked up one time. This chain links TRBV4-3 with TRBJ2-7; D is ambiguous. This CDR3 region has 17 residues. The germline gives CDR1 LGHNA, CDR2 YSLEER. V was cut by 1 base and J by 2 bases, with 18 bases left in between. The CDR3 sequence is CASSQVRKVQDPYEQYV. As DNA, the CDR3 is TGCGCCAGCAGCCAAGTTCGTAAGGTTCAGGACCCCTACGAGCAGTACGTC.

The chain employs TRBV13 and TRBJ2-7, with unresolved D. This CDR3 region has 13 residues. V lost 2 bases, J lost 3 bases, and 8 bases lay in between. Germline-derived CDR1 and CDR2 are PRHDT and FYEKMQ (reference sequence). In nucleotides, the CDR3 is TGTGCCAGCAGCTTAACGGGTGTCTACGAGCAGTACGTC. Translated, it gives CASSLTGVYEQYV.

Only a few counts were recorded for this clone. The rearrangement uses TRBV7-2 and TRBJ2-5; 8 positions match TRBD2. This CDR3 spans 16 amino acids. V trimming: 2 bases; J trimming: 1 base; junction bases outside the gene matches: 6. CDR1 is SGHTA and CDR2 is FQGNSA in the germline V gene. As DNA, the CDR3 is TGTGCCAGCAGCTTAAGGGCCGGGGGGGCCCAAGAGACCCAGTACTTC. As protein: CASSLRAGGAQETQYF.

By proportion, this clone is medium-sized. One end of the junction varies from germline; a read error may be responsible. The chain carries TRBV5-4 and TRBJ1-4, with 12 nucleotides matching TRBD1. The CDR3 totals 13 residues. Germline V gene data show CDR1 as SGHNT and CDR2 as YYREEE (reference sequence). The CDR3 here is CASSEVPGQGAVF. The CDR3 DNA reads TGTGCCAGCAGCGAGGTCCCGGGACAGGGGGCCGTTTTT.

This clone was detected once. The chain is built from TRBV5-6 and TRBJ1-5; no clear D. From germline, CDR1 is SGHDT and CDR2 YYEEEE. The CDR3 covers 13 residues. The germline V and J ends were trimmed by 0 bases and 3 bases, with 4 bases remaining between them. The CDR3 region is CASSLGTNQPQHF. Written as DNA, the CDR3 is TGTGCCAGCAGCTTGGGGACCAATCAGCCCCAGCATTTT.

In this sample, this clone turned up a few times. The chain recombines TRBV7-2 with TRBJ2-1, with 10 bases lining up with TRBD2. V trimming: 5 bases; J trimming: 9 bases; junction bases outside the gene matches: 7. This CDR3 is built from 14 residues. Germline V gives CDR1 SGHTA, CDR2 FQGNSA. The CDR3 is CASSAAGGPSEQFF. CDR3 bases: TGTGCCAGCAGCGCAGCGGGAGGGCCGAGTGAGCAGTTCTTC. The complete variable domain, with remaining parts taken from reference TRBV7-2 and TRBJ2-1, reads GAGVSQSPSNKVTEKGKDVELRCDPISGHTALYWYRQSLGQGLEFLIYFQGNSAPDKSGLPSDRFSAERTGGSVSTLTIQRTQQEDSAVYLCASSAAGGPSEQFFGPGTRLTVL.

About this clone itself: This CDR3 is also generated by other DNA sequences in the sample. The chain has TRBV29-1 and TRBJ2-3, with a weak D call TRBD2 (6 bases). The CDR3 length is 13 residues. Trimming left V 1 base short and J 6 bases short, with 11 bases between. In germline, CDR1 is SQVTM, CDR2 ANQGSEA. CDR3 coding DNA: TGCAGCGTTGAAGTCGGCGCGGGGGATACGCAGTATTTT. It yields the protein CSVEVGAGDTQYF.

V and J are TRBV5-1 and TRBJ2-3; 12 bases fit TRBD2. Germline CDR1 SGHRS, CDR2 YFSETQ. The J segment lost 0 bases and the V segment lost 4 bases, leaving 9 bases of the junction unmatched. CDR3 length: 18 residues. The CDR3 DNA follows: TGCGCCAGCAGCCCGGGACTAGCGGGCTCACCTAGCACAGATACGCAGTATTTT. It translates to CASSPGLAGSPSTDTQYF.

The CDR3 DNA sequence: TGTGCCAGCACCCCACAGGGGGCCTACAATGAGCAGTTCTTC. Translation gives CASTPQGAYNEQFF. This rearrangement joins TRBV25-1 to TRBJ2-1; 8 nucleotides line up with TRBD1. V gave up 7 bases and J gave up 2 bases; unmatched junction bases: 4. The CDR3 is 14 residues long. The germline gives CDR1 MGHDK, CDR2 SYGVNS. Based on the CDR3 plus reference TRBV25-1 and TRBJ2-1, the full variable domain is EADIYQTPRYLVIGTGKKITLECSQTMGHDKMYWYQQDPGMELHLIHYSYGVNSTEKGDLSSESTVSRIRTEHFPLTLESARPSHTSQYLCASTPQGAYNEQFFGPGTRLTVL.

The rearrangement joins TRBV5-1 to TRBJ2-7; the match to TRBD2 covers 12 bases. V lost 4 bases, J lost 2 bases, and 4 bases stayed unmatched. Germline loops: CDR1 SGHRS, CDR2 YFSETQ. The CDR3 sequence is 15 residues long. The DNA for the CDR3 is TGCGCCAGCAGCGAAGGACTAGCGGGACCCTACGAGCAGTACGTC. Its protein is CASSEGLAGPYEQYV.

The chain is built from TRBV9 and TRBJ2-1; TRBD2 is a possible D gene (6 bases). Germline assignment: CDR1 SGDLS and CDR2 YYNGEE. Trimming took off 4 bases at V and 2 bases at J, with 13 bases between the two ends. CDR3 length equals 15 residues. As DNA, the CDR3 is TGTGCCAGCAGCCGCGGGGATCCGACCTACAATGAGCAGTTCTTC. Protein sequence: CASSRGDPTYNEQFF.

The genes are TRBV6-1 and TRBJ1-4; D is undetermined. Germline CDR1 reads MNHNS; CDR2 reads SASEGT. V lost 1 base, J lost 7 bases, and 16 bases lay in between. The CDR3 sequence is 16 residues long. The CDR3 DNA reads TGTGCCAGCAGTGAAGGGTGGCAGCCGAGAATTGAAAAACTGTTTTTT. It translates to CASSEGWQPRIEKLFF.

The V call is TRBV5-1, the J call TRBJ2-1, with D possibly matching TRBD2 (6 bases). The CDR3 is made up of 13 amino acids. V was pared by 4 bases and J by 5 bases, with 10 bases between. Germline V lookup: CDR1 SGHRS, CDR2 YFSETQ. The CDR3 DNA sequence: TGCGCCAGCAGCGAGCGGGTAGACAATGAGCAGTTCTTC. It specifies CASSERVDNEQFF. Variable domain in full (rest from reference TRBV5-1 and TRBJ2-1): KAGVTQTPRYLIKTRGQQVTLSCSPISGHRSVSWYQQTPGQGLQFLFEYFSETQRNKGNFPGRFSGRQFSNSRSEMNVSTLELGDSALYLCASSERVDNEQFFGPGTRLTVL.

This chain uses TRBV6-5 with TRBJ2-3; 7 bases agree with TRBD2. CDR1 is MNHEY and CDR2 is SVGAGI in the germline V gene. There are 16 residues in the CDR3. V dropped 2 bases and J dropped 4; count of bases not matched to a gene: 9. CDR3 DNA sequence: TGTGCCAGCAGTTACGGGGGATCGGGAGGTTCAGATACGCAGTATTTT. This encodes CASSYGGSGGSDTQYF.

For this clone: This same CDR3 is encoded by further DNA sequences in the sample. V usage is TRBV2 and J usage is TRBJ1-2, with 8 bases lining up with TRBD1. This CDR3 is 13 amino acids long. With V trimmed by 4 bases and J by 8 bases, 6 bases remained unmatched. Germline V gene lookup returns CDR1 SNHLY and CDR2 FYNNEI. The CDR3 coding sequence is TGTGCCAGCAGTGGACAGGGGCTAGGGGGCTACACCTTC. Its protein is CASSGQGLGGYTF.

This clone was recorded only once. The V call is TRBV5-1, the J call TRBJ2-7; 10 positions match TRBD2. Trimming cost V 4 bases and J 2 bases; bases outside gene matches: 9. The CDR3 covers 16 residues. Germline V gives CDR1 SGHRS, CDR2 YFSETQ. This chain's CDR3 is CASSPNVAGGAYEQYF. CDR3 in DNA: TGCGCCAGCAGCCCGAATGTAGCGGGAGGCGCCTACGAGCAGTACTTC.